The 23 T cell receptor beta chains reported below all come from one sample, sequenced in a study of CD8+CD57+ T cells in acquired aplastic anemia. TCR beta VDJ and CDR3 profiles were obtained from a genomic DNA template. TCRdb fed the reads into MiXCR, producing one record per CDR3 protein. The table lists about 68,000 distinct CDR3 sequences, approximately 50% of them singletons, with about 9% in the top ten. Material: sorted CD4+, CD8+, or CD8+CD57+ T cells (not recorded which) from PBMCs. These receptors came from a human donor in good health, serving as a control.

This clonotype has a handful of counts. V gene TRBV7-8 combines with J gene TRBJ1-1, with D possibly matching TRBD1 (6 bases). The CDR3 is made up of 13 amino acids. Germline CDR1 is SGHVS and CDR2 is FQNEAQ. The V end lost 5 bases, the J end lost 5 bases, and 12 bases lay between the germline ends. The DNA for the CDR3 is TGTGCCAGCAGCCGATTTAGGGGGACTGAAGCTTTCTTT. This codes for CASSRFRGTEAFF.

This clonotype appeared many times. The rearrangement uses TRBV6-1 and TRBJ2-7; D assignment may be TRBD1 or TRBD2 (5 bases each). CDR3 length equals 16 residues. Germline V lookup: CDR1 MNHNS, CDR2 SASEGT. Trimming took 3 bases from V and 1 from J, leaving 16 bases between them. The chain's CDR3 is CASSEHDGTASYEQYF. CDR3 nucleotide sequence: TGTGCCAGCAGTGAGCATGACGGGACGGCATCCTACGAGCAGTACTTC.

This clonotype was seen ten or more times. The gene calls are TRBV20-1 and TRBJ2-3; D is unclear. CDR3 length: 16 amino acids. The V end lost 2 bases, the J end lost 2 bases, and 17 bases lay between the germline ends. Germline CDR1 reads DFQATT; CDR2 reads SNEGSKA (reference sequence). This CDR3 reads CSARTEYNVYTDTQYF. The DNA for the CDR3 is TGCAGTGCTAGAACGGAGTACAACGTCTACACAGATACGCAGTATTTT.

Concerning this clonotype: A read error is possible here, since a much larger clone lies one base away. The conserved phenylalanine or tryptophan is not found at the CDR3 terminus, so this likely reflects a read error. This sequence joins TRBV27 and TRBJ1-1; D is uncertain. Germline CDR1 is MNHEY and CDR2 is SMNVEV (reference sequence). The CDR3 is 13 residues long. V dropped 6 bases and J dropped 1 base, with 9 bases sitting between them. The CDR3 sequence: CASSLKGNTEAFS. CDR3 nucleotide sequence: TGTGCCAGCAGCCTCAAAGGGAACACTGAAGCTTTCTCT.

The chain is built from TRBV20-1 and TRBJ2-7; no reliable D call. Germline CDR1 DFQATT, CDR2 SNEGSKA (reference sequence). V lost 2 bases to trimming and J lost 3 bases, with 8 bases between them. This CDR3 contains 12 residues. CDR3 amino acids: CSARPSGYEQYF. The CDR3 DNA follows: TGCAGTGCTAGACCGTCGGGCTACGAGCAGTACTTC.

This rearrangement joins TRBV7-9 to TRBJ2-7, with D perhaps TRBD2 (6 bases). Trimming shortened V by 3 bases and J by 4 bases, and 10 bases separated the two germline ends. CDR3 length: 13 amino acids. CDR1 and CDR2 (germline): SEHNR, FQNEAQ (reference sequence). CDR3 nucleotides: TGTGCCAGCAGCTTGGGACTCCATTACGAGCAGTACTTC. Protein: CASSLGLHYEQYF.

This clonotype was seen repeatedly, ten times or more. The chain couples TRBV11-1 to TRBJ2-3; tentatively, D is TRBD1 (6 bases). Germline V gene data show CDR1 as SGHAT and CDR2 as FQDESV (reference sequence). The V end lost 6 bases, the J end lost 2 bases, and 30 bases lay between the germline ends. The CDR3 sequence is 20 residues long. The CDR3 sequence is CASSPTIRATGKEHTDTQYF. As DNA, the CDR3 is TGTGCCAGCAGTCCTACCATCCGGGCAACAGGGAAGGAACACACAGATACGCAGTATTTT.

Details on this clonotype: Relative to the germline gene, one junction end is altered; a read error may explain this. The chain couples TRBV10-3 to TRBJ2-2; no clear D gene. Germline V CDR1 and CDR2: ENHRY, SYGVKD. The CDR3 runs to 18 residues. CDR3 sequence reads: CAISEHPGRRDNTGELFF. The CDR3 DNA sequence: TGTGCCATCAGCGAGCATCCCGGGCGCAGAGATAACACTGGGGAGCTGTTTTTT.

In DNA form, the CDR3 reads TGCGCCAGCAGCCCCCTCCCGGGACAGAATTACGAGCAGTACTTC. Its translation: CASSPLPGQNYEQYF. The chain carries TRBV10-2 and TRBJ2-7, with TRBD1 matching 7 bases. Germline V gives CDR1 WSHSY, CDR2 SAAADI. V shed 6 bases, J shed 4 bases, and the junction held 12 bases outside the gene matches. The CDR3 is 15 residues long.

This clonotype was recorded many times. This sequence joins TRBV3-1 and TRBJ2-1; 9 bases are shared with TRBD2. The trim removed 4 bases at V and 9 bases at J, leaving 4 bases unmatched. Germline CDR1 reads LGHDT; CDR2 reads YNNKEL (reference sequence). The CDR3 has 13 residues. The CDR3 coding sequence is TGTGCCAGCAGCCCGGGACTAGCTATTGAGCAGTTCTTC. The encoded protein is CASSPGLAIEQFF.

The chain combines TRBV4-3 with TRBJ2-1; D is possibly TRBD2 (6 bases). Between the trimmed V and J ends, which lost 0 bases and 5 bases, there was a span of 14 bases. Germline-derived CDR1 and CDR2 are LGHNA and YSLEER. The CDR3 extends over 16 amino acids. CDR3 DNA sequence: TGCGCCAGCAGCCAAGATCGCGCTAGCGCAAACAATGAGCAGTTCTTC. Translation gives CASSQDRASANNEQFF.

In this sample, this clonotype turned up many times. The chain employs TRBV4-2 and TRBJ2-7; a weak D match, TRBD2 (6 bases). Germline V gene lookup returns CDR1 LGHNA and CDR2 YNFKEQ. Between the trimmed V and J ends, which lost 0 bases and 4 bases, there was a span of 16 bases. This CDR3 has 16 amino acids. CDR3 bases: TGTGCCAGCAGCCAAGATCGTACTAGCTGGCAGTACGAGCAGTACTTC. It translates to CASSQDRTSWQYEQYF.

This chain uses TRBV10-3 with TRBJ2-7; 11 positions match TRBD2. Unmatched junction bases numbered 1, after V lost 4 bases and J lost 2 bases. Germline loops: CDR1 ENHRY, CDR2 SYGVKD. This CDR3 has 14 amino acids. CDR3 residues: CAISVTSGTYEQYF. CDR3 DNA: TGTGCCATCAGTGTGACTAGCGGGACCTACGAGCAGTACTTC.

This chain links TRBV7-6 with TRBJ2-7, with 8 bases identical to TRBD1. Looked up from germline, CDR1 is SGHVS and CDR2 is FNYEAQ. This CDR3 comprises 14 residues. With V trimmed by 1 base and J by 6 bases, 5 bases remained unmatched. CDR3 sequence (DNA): TGTGCCAGCAGCTTAGGGACAGGGTTCTCCGAGCAGTACTTC. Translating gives CASSLGTGFSEQYF.

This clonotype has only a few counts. CDR3 coding DNA: TGTGCCAGCAGCTTAGTCGAGACTGAAGCTTTCTTT. Amino acids: CASSLVETEAFF. The chain employs TRBV7-8 and TRBJ1-1; D uncertain. Trimming shortened V by 1 base and J by 5 bases, and 5 bases separated the two germline ends. The germline V gene encodes CDR1 SGHVS and CDR2 FQNEAQ. The CDR3 is 12 residues long. The variable domain in full, with the rest retrieved from reference TRBV7-8 and TRBJ1-1, is GAGVSQSPRYKVAKRGQDVALRCDPISGHVSLFWYQQALGQGPEFLTYFQNEAQLDKSGLPSDRFFAERPEGSVSTLKIQRTQQEDSAVYLCASSLVETEAFFGQGTRLTVV.

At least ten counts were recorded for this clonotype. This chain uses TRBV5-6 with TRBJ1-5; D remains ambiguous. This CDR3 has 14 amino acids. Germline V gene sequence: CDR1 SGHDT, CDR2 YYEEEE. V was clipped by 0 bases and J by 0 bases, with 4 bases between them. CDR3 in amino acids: CASSLVSSNQPQHF. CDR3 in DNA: TGTGCCAGCAGCTTGGTCAGTAGCAATCAGCCCCAGCATTTT.

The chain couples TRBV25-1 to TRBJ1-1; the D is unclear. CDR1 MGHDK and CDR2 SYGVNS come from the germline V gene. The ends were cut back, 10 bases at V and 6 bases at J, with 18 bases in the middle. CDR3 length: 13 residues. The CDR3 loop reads CATNGGSNAEAFF. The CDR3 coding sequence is TGTGCCACTAACGGAGGGAGTAACGCTGAAGCTTTCTTT. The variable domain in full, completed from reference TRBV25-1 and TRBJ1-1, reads EADIYQTPRYLVIGTGKKITLECSQTMGHDKMYWYQQDPGMELHLIHYSYGVNSTEKGDLSSESTVSRIRTEHFPLTLESARPSHTSQYLCATNGGSNAEAFFGQGTRLTVV.

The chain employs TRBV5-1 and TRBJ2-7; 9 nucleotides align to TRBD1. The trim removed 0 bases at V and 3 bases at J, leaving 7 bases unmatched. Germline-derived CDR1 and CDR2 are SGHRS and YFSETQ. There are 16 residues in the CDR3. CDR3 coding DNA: TGCGCCAGCAGCTTGGATTTCGACAGGGGGAACTACGAGCAGTACTTC. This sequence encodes CASSLDFDRGNYEQYF.

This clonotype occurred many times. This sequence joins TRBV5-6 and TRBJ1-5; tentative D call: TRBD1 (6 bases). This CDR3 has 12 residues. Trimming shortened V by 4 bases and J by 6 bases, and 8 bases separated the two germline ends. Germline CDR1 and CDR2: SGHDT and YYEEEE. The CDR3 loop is CASSAGVQPQHF. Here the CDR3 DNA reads TGTGCCAGCAGCGCAGGGGTTCAGCCCCAGCATTTT.

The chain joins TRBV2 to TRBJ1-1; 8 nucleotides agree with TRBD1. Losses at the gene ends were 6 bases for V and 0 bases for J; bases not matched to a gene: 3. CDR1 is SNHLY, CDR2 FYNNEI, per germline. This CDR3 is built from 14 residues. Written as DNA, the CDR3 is TGTGCCAGCAGCAGGACAGGGATGAACACTGAAGCTTTCTTT. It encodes CASSRTGMNTEAFF. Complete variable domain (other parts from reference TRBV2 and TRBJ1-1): EPEVTQTPSHQVTQMGQEVILRCVPISNHLYFYWYRQILGQKVEFLVSFYNNEISEKSEIFDDQFSVERPDGSNFTLKIRSTKLEDSAMYFCASSRTGMNTEAFFGQGTRLTVV.

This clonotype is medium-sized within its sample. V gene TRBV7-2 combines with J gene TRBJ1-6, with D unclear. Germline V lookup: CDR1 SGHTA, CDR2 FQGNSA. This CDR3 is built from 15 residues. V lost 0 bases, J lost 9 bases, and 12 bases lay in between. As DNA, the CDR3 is TGTGCCAGCAGCTTAGCGTTGGGTCTCCGTTCACCCCTCCACTTT. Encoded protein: CASSLALGLRSPLHF.

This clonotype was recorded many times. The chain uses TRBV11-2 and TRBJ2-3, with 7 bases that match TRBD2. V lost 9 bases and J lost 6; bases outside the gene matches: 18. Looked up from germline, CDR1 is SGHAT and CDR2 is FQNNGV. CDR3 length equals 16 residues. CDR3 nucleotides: TGTGCCAGAAGGGCGTCTAGCGGCCCCCTGTTGGATACGCAGTATTTT. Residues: CARRASSGPLLDTQYF.

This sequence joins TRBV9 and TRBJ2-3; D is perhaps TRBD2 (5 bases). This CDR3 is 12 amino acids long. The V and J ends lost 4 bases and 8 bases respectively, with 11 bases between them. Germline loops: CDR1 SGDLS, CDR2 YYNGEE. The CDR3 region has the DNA TGTGCCAGCAGCCCAGTAGGAGGTACGCAGTATTTT. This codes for CASSPVGGTQYF.